This TCR beta chain was identified in a study of T-cell memory formation after mild COVID-19. Libraries for TCRalpha and TCRbeta carried sample barcodes and unique molecular identifiers via 5'RACE. Via MiXCR, TCRdb re-called the 5' RACE reads, giving one row per CDR3 protein. The table has 300,000 to 400,000 distinct CDR3 sequences, 25% to 30% seen once. General study results and limits: The study found balanced CD4/CD8 in clones contracting day 15 to 85 and a CD4+ lean in later expanders. The study detected some responding clones in pre-infection memory, suggesting cross-reactive memory joined.

This clonotype was seen a few times. Its antigen is currently unknown. Per germline, CDR1 KGHDR and CDR2 SFDVKD. J gave up 1 base and V 0 bases, and 7 bases lay outside the gene matches. This CDR3 region has 19 residues. This receptor was taken from an adult woman who had mild COVID-19 (a few samples of this study predate the infection). Cell type and time point are not known. The chain uses TRBV24-1 and TRBJ2-2, with 10 bases aligning to TRBD2. The sample consisted of PBMCs or a T cell subset sorted from them (not recorded which). CDR3 sequence reads: CATSDLPSAGGRNTGELFF. CDR3 sequence (DNA): TGTGCCACCAGTGATTTGCCCTCAGCGGGAGGGCGGAACACCGGGGAGCTGTTTTTT.